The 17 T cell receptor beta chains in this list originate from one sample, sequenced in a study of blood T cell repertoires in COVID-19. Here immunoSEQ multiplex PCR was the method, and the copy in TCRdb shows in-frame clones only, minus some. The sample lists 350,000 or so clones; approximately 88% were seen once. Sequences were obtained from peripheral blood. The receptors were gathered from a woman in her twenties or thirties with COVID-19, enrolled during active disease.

The CDR3 nucleotides read TGTGCCAGCAGCCCAGACAGGTATACTGAAGCTTTCTTT. It translates to CASSPDRYTEAFF. The genes are TRBV3-1 (or the pseudogene TRBV3-2) and TRBJ1-1; D possibly corresponds to TRBD1 (6 bases). V was trimmed by 4 bases and J by 5 bases, leaving 11 bases between them. The CDR3 covers 13 residues. Germline CDR1 and CDR2: LGHDT and YNNKEL (reference sequence).

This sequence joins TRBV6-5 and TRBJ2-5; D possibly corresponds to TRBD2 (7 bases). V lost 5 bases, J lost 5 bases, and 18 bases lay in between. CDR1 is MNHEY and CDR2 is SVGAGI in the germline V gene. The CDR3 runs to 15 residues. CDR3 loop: CASSTPGGPGETQYF. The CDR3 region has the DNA TGTGCCAGCAGTACCCCGGGGGGCCCGGGGGAGACCCAGTACTTC.

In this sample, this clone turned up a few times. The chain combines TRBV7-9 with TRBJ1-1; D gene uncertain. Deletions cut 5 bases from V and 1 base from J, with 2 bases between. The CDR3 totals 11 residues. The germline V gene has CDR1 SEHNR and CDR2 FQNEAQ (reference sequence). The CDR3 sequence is CASSRNTEAFF. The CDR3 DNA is TGTGCCAGCAGCCGGAACACTGAAGCTTTCTTT.

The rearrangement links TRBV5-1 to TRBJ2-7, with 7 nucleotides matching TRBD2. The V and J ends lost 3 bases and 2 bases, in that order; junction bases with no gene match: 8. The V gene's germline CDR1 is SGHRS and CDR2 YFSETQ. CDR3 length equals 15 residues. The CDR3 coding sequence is TGCGCCAGCAGCTCGGGGACGGGGGGTCCCTACGAGCAGTACGTC. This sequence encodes CASSSGTGGPYEQYV.

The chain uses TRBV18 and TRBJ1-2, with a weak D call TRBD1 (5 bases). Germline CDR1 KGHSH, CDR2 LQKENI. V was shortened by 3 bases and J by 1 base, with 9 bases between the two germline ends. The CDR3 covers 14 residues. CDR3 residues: CASSPADSNYGYTF. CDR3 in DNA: TGTGCCAGCTCACCGGCTGACAGTAACTATGGCTACACCTTC.

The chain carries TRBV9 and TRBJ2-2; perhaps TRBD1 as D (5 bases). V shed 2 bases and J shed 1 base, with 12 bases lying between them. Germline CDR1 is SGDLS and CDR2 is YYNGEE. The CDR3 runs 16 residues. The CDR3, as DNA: TGTGCCAGCAGCGTTGGGGCCATCCTGAACACCGGGGAGCTGTTTTTT. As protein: CASSVGAILNTGELFF. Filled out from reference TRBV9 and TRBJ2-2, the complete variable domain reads DSGVTQTPKHLITATGQRVTLRCSPRSGDLSVYWYQQSLDQGLQFLIQYYNGEERAKGNILERFSAQQFPDLHSELNLSSLELGDSALYFCASSVGAILNTGELFFGEGSRLTVL.

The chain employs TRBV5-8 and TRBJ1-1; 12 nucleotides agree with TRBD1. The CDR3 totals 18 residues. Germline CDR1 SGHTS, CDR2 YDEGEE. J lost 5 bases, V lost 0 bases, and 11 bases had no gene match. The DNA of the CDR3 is TGTGCCAGCAGCTTGGATGCTTGGGACAGGGGGCATGAAACTGAAGCTTTCTTT. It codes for CASSLDAWDRGHETEAFF.

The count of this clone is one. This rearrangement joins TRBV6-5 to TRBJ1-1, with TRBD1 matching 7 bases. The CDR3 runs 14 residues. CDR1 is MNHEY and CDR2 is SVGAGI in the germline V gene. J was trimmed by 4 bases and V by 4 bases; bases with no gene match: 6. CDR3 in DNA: TGTGCCAGCAGTTCGGTAAACAGGGGCACTGAAGCTTTCTTT. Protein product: CASSSVNRGTEAFF.

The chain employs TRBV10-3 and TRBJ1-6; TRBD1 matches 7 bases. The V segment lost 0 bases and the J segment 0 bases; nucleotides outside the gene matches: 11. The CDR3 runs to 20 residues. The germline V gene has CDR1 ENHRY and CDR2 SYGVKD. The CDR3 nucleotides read TGTGCCATCAGTGAGTCGACAGGGTTTACAGGGAGCTCCTATAATTCACCCCTCCACTTT. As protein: CAISESTGFTGSSYNSPLHF.

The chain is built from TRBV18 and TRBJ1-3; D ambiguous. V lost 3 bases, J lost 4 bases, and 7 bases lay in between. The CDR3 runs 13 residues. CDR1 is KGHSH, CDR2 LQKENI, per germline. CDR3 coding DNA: TGTGCCAGCTCACCCCCCCCAGGAAACACCATATATTTT. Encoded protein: CASSPPPGNTIYF. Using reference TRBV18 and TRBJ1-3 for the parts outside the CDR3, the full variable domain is NAGVMQNPRHLVRRRGQEARLRCSPMKGHSHVYWYRQLPEEGLKFMVYLQKENIIDESGMPKERFSAEFPKEGPSILRIQQVVRGDSAAYFCASSPPPGNTIYFGEGSWLTVV.

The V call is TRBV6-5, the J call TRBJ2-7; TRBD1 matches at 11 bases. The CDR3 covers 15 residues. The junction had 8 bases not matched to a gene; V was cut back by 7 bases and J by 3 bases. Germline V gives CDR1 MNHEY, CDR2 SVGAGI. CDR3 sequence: CASNNGDRGIYEQYF. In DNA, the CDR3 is TGTGCCAGCAACAATGGGGACAGGGGGATCTACGAGCAGTACTTC.

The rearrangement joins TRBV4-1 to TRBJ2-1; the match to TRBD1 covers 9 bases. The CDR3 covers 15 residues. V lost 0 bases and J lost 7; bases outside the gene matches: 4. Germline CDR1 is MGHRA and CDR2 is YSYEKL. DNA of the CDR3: TGCGCCAGCAGCCAAGAGGGACAGGGTGGGAATGAGCAGTTCTTC. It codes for CASSQEGQGGNEQFF.

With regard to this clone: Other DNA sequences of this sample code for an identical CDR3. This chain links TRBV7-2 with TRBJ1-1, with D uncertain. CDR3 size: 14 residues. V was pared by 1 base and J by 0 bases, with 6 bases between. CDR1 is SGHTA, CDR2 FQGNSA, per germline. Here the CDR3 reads CASSLGQMNTEAFF. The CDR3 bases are TGTGCCAGCAGCTTAGGGCAAATGAACACTGAAGCTTTCTTT.

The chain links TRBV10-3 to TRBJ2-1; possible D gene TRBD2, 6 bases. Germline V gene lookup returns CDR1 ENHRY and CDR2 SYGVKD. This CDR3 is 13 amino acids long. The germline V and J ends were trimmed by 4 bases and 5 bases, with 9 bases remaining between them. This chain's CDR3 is CAISGGAHNEQFF. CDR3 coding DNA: TGTGCCATCAGTGGCGGGGCTCACAATGAGCAGTTCTTC.

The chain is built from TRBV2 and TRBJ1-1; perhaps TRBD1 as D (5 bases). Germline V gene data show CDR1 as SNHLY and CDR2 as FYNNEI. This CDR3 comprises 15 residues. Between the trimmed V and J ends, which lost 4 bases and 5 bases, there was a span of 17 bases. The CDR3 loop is CASSGDLPGGTEAFF. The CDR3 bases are TGTGCCAGCAGTGGGGACCTCCCGGGAGGGACTGAAGCTTTCTTT. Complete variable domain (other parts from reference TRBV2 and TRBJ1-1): EPEVTQTPSHQVTQMGQEVILRCVPISNHLYFYWYRQILGQKVEFLVSFYNNEISEKSEIFDDQFSVERPDGSNFTLKIRSTKLEDSAMYFCASSGDLPGGTEAFFGQGTRLTVV.

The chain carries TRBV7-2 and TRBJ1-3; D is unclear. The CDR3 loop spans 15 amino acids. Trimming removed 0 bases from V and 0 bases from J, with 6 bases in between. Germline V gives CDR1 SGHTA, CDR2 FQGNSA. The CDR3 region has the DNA TGTGCCAGCAGCTTAGCTGCAGACTCTGGAAACACCATATATTTT. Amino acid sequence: CASSLAADSGNTIYF.

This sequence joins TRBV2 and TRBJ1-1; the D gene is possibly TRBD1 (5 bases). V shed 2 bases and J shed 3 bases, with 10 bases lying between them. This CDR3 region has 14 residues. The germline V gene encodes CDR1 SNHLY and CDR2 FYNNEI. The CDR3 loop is CASSERGFYTEAFF. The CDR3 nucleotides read TGTGCCAGCAGTGAAAGGGGATTTTACACTGAAGCTTTCTTT.